These T cell receptor beta chains were read from a single sample in a study of blood T cell repertoires in COVID-19. Profiled with immunoSEQ multiplex PCR; TCRdb holds only in-frame clones, not every one. The sample holds 10,000 to 15,000 clones, around 82% seen once. Material: peripheral blood. These TCRs come from a human donor in a cohort sampled during active COVID-19. Both conserved end residues are part of each CDR3. Rows may omit the clone size; those that give it use once, few, many or a size class.

TRBJ2-1,TRBV5-6,.,CASSLPGTGYNEQFF
TRBJ1-4,TRBV4-1,.,CASSHGQGFAEKLFF
TRBJ1-2,TRBV18,.,CASSPSGQGYTF
TRBJ1-1,TRBV19,.,CASSIGGRGAFF
TRBJ1-2,TRBV3-1/TRBV3-2,few,CASSPYSTNYGYTF
TRBJ2-4,TRBV5-8,.,CASNLVGQPNIQYF
TRBJ2-7,TRBV18,.,CASSPEGTGGSEQYF
TRBJ2-1,TRBV6-5,.,CATGDNEQFF
TRBJ2-1,TRBV27,.,CASSLSGTGSSEQFF
TRBJ2-1,TRBV7-3,.,CASSSWASGGAGDEQFF
TRBJ2-7,TRBV28,few,CASLGGSSYEQYF
TRBJ1-1,TRBV11-1,.,CASSLRQGETEAFF
TRBJ2-5,TRBV5-5,.,CASSWGLDGETQYF
TRBJ2-3,TRBV28,.,CASSLSDRPSSLFTQYF
TRBJ2-3,TRBV19,.,CASSAAPTSGGADTQYF
TRBJ2-6,TRBV7-9,few,CASNSWGPGGSGANVLTF
TRBJ2-7,TRBV12-3/TRBV12-4,.,CASSSGTYEQYF
TRBJ1-2,TRBV19,once,CASSPSLNYGYTF
TRBJ2-1,TRBV7-3,few,CASSLLAGGHNEQFF
TRBJ2-6,TRBV11-2,.,CASSPTPRAGANVLTF
TRBJ1-1,TRBV7-9,.,CASSSGQRNTEAFF
TRBJ2-5,TRBV29-1,.,CSAGTSGGQTQYF
TRBJ1-1,TRBV5-1,.,CASSSNRRSTEAFF
TRBJ1-5,TRBV6-6,.,CASSSGTSGIIQPQHF